Listed below are T cell receptor beta chains from one sample, sequenced in a study of shared clonotypes between healthy human individuals. TCRdb's copy holds only in-frame clones and misses some; the assay was immunoSEQ multiplex PCR. The sample has 550,000 to 800,000 clones; around 72% are singletons. The sequenced sample consisted of memory CD4+ T cells sorted from blood. Receptor source: a woman aged 25 to 39 in good health. The CDR3 runs from the conserved cysteine through the conserved F or W. Fields, in order: clone size, D gene, V gene, J gene, CDR3 protein, CDR3 DNA. The D gene is left open where the match is weak. Expanded clones are given a class, and other clones once, few, many or no size at all.

few,-,TRBV5-1,TRBJ1-2,CASRPREGGYGYTF,TGCGCCAGCAGACCCCGAGAGGGGGGCTATGGCTACACCTTC
-,-,TRBV7-8,TRBJ2-1,CASSSPWTRQDNEQFF,TGTGCCAGCAGCTCACCCTGGACCCGACAGGACAATGAGCAGTTCTTC
few,-,TRBV5-1,TRBJ2-5,CASSLERRETQYF,TGCGCCAGCAGCTTGGAGAGGCGGGAGACCCAGTACTTC
few,-,TRBV9,TRBJ1-5,CASRINQPQHF,TGTGCCAGCAGGATCAATCAGCCCCAGCATTTT
-,TRBD1,TRBV6-6,TRBJ2-4,CATNQGAGLAKNIQYF,TGTGCCACCAATCAGGGGGCGGGTTTAGCCAAAAACATTCAGTACTTC
-,TRBD2,TRBV19,TRBJ2-1,CASSIEAAGGNNEQFF,TGTGCCAGTAGTATAGAAGCAGCGGGAGGAAACAATGAGCAGTTCTTC
-,-,TRBV19,TRBJ2-3,CASSPSIWGVTDTQYF,TGTGCCAGTAGTCCCTCTATATGGGGCGTCACAGATACGCAGTATTTT
-,TRBD1,TRBV9,TRBJ1-4,CASSVGSSAGGEKLFF,TGTGCCAGCAGCGTAGGGAGCTCGGCAGGGGGTGAAAAACTGTTTTTT
-,-,TRBV21-1,TRBJ2-3,CASSPRGGEVDTQYF,TGTGCCAGCAGCCCCCGGGGGGGGGAGGTAGATACGCAGTATTTT
-,TRBD2,TRBV19,TRBJ2-1,CASSRTSGSSYNEQFF,TGTGCCAGTAGTAGGACTAGCGGGAGCTCCTACAATGAGCAGTTCTTC
-,-,TRBV18,TRBJ2-2,CASSPLEVGELFF,TGTGCCAGCTCACCCTTAGAGGTCGGGGAGCTGTTTTTT
-,TRBD2,TRBV5-1,TRBJ2-3,CASSGLAVGDTQYF,TGCGCCAGCAGCGGACTAGCGGTCGGAGATACGCAGTATTTT
-,-,TRBV30,TRBJ2-1,CAWKGGVPAYNEQFF,TGTGCCTGGAAGGGCGGAGTCCCGGCCTACAATGAGCAGTTCTTC
many,TRBD1,TRBV2,TRBJ2-7,CASSKPGQGPSYEQYF,TGTGCCAGCTCTAAACCGGGACAGGGGCCCTCCTACGAGCAGTACTTC
-,TRBD2,TRBV4-1,TRBJ2-1,CASSQEILGGRKDEQFF,TGCGCCAGCAGCCAAGAAATTCTGGGCGGGAGGAAGGATGAGCAGTTCTTC
-,-,TRBV6-1,TRBJ2-1,CASSEMSLGQSSYNEQFF,TGTGCCAGCAGTGAAATGAGCTTAGGCCAAAGCTCCTACAATGAGCAGTTCTTC
-,-,TRBV6-6,TRBJ1-5,CASSPALNQPQHF,TGTGCCAGCAGCCCGGCTCTTAATCAGCCCCAGCATTTT
-,-,TRBV7-9,TRBJ1-3,CASSSGRVGTAFRNTIYF,TGTGCCAGCAGCTCCGGCAGAGTCGGGACTGCCTTCAGAAACACCATATATTTT
-,TRBD2,TRBV7-3,TRBJ2-7,CASSYRGGLASEQYF,TGTGCCAGCAGCTACCGAGGGGGACTAGCGAGCGAGCAGTACTTC
-,-,TRBV5-1,TRBJ2-2,CASSTGTLNTGELFF,TGCGCCAGCAGCACCGGGACACTGAACACCGGGGAGCTGTTTTTT
-,TRBD2,TRBV4-1,TRBJ2-1,CASSQGDTSGGYNEQFF,TGCGCCAGCAGCCAAGGGGATACTAGCGGAGGGTACAATGAGCAGTTCTTC
-,TRBD2,TRBV5-1,TRBJ2-3,CASSLAGTSGSTDTQYF,TGCGCCAGCAGCTTGGCGGGGACTAGCGGGAGCACAGATACGCAGTATTTT
-,-,TRBV28,TRBJ2-7,CASSLESVASYEQYF,TGTGCCAGCAGTTTAGAATCTGTGGCTAGCTACGAGCAGTACTTC
-,TRBD2,TRBV9,TRBJ2-7,CASSSGLAGSKQYF,TGTGCCAGCAGCTCGGGACTAGCGGGAAGTAAGCAGTACTTC
-,-,TRBV19,TRBJ1-1,CASSDPGSSTPEVAFF,TGTGCCAGTAGTGACCCTGGAAGTAGCACACCTGAAGTGGCTTTCTTT
few,-,TRBV5-6,TRBJ1-1,CASSAGVGGMNTEAFF,TGTGCCAGCAGCGCAGGGGTGGGGGGCATGAACACTGAAGCTTTCTTT
-,TRBD2,TRBV7-8,TRBJ2-3,CASSPGLAGDRDTQYF,TGTGCCAGCAGCCCGGGACTAGCGGGAGACAGAGATACGCAGTATTTT